This T cell receptor beta chain stems from a study of T-cell reconstitution after alpha-beta-depleted transplantation in children. Germline CDR1 and CDR2: SGHTS and YDEGEE. The CDR3 extends over 15 amino acids. Trimming stripped 2 bases from V and 0 bases from J, with 8 bases between. Preparation of the TCRbeta library was carried out with unique molecular identifiers. TCRdb redid the calling of the PCR reads with MiXCR, one entry per CDR3 protein. Of roughly 300,000 distinct CDR3 sequences detected, over 8% appear once; the ten largest clones hold over 9.5%. The source was PBMCs from the stem cell graft donor, collected from the stem cell graft. The chain has TRBV5-8 and TRBJ2-2; D unclear. The sequence derives from a human donor who donated a stem cell graft to a child with SCID. CDR3: CASSLFAANTGELFF. The CDR3 nucleotides read TGTGCCAGCAGCTTATTCGCAGCGAACACCGGGGAGCTGTTTTTT. Variable domain in full (rest from reference TRBV5-8 and TRBJ2-2): EAGVTQSPTHLIKTRGQQATLRCSPISGHTSVYWYQQALGLGLQFLLWYDEGEERNRGNFPPRFSGRQFPNYSSELNVNALELEDSALYLCASSLFAANTGELFFGEGSRLTVL.